One and the same sample provided the 19 T cell receptor beta chains below, sequenced in a study of cytomegalovirus exposure and HLA in healthy donors. Some clones are missing from TCRdb's copy, which holds only in-frame ones; the method was immunoSEQ multiplex PCR. There are some 77,000 clones in the sample; approximately 94% occur only once, and 1.2% to 1.5% lies in the top ten. Sequenced sample: PBMCs. Receptors originate from a man in his late teens or twenties in good health and CMV-seropositive.

This sequence joins TRBV2 and TRBJ2-5, with 8 bases matching TRBD2. This CDR3 region has 15 residues. Trimming cost V 0 bases and J 7 bases; bases outside gene matches: 7. CDR1 is SNHLY and CDR2 is FYNNEI in the germline V gene. CDR3 protein: CASSEAVAGLGTQYF. As DNA, the CDR3 is TGTGCCAGCAGTGAAGCGGTAGCGGGGCTTGGGACCCAGTACTTC.

The genes are TRBV6-1 and TRBJ2-5, with a tentative D call TRBD2 (6 bases). This CDR3 region has 14 residues. The V and J ends lost 6 bases and 5 bases respectively, with 16 bases between them. Per the germline V gene, CDR1 is MNHNS and CDR2 is SASEGT. The CDR3 spells CASRYPGVSETQYF. CDR3 nucleotide sequence: TGTGCCAGCAGATATCCGGGGGTTTCGGAGACCCAGTACTTC.

The chain has TRBV18 and TRBJ1-1, with D maybe TRBD1 (6 bases). From germline, CDR1 is KGHSH and CDR2 LQKENI. With 4 bases removed from V and 7 bases from J, the gap between germline ends came to 7 bases. The CDR3 spans 11 residues. As DNA, the CDR3 is TGTGCCAGCTCACTACAGGGTGAAGCTTTCTTT. Its translation: CASSLQGEAFF.

V gene TRBV2 combines with J gene TRBJ2-5; D is perhaps TRBD1 (6 bases). V dropped 4 bases and J dropped 6 bases, with 9 bases sitting between them. This CDR3 is built from 12 residues. Germline CDR1 reads SNHLY; CDR2 reads FYNNEI. The CDR3 sequence: CASSGGPKTQYF. The DNA of the CDR3 is TGTGCCAGCAGTGGGGGGCCAAAGACCCAGTACTTC. The full variable domain, in which reference TRBV2 and TRBJ2-5 provide the parts outside the CDR3, is EPEVTQTPSHQVTQMGQEVILRCVPISNHLYFYWYRQILGQKVEFLVSFYNNEISEKSEIFDDQFSVERPDGSNFTLKIRSTKLEDSAMYFCASSGGPKTQYFGPGTRLLVL.

The chain recombines TRBV2 with TRBJ1-5; D is undetermined. V lost 6 bases to trimming and J lost 6 bases, with 12 bases between them. CDR1 SNHLY and CDR2 FYNNEI come from the germline V gene. The CDR3 runs to 13 residues. The CDR3 reads CASRVGAGQPQHF. DNA of the CDR3: TGTGCCAGCAGAGTGGGCGCGGGTCAGCCCCAGCATTTT.

This clone was detected once. The gene calls are TRBV4-2 and TRBJ2-5, with D possibly TRBD1 on 6 matching bases. This CDR3 contains 15 residues. Germline V lookup: CDR1 LGHNA, CDR2 YNFKEQ. V lost 4 bases to trimming and J lost 2 bases, with 14 bases between them. The CDR3 sequence is CASSLLGQQQETQYF. The CDR3 DNA reads TGTGCCAGCAGCCTATTAGGACAGCAACAAGAGACCCAGTACTTC.

The rearrangement joins TRBV6-1 to TRBJ2-3, with D possibly being TRBD2 (7 bases). Trimming took 7 bases from V and 6 from J, leaving 17 bases between them. There are 14 residues in the CDR3. In germline, CDR1 is MNHNS, CDR2 SASEGT. DNA for the CDR3: TGTGCCAGCACTGGTGCGGGGGCGGGTGATACGCAGTATTTT. Amino acids: CASTGAGAGDTQYF.

The chain recombines TRBV30 with TRBJ2-7, with 8 nucleotides matching TRBD2. Germline V lookup: CDR1 GTSNPN, CDR2 SVGIG (reference sequence). This CDR3 spans 20 amino acids. V shed 5 bases, J shed 0 bases, and the junction held 24 bases outside the gene matches. CDR3 sequence (DNA): TGTGCCTGGCCGATCACTAGCGGCCGAACGAAATTCCGAAGCTCCTACGAGCAGTACTTC. This encodes CAWPITSGRTKFRSSYEQYF.

V gene TRBV5-4 combines with J gene TRBJ2-7; weak D call: TRBD1 (6 bases). V was shortened by 2 bases and J by 3 bases, with 9 bases between the two germline ends. The CDR3 covers 13 residues. The germline V gene has CDR1 SGHNT and CDR2 YYREEE (reference sequence). The chain's CDR3 is CASSLQGNYEQYF. The CDR3 nucleotides read TGTGCCAGCAGCTTACAGGGAAACTACGAGCAGTACTTC.

The chain couples TRBV19 to TRBJ2-7, with D tentatively TRBD1 (6 bases). Trimming removed 6 bases from V and 5 bases from J, with 14 bases in between. Germline V lookup: CDR1 LNHDA, CDR2 SQIVND (reference sequence). The CDR3 is 13 residues long. CDR3 in DNA: TGTGCCAGTAGACGCGGCAGGGGCCACGAGCAGTACTTC. Its translation is CASRRGRGHEQYF. Full variable domain (remainder filled in from reference TRBV19 and TRBJ2-7): DGGITQSPKYLFRKEGQNVTLSCEQNLNHDAMYWYRQDPGQGLRLIYYSQIVNDFQKGDIAEGYSVSREKKESFPLTVTSAQKNPTAFYLCASRRGRGHEQYFGPGTRLTVT.

This clone was picked up one time. The rearrangement uses TRBV13 and TRBJ2-1; 7 bases fit TRBD2. J was trimmed by 10 bases and V by 5 bases; bases with no gene match: 5. In germline, CDR1 is PRHDT, CDR2 FYEKMQ (reference sequence). The CDR3 has 12 amino acids. This CDR3 reads CASSPKTSEQFF. CDR3 nucleotides: TGTGCCAGCAGCCCTAAGACTAGCGAGCAGTTCTTC.

The V call is TRBV30, the J call TRBJ1-2, with 9 bases that match TRBD1. Germline-derived CDR1 and CDR2 are GTSNPN and SVGIG (reference sequence). The CDR3 runs 13 residues. The V gene end was trimmed by 4 bases and the J gene end by 7 bases; junction bases not matched to a gene: 7. The DNA of the CDR3 is TGTGCCTGGAAGGCGGGACAGGGAGTTGGCTACACCTTC. Translated: CAWKAGQGVGYTF.

The CDR3 DNA is TGTGCCAGCTCACCACCGGGCATGGGTATTGGTTGGAGCACAGATACGCAGTATTTT. This sequence encodes CASSPPGMGIGWSTDTQYF. The chain carries TRBV18 and TRBJ2-3; D not resolved. CDR3 length: 19 amino acids. The V end lost 0 bases, the J end lost 0 bases, and 19 bases lay between the germline ends. Germline V gene lookup returns CDR1 KGHSH and CDR2 LQKENI.

The V call is TRBV4-1, the J call TRBJ1-1; 7 bases are a match to TRBD1. With V trimmed by 3 bases and J by 8 bases, 9 bases remained unmatched. The CDR3 runs to 14 residues. Germline-derived CDR1 and CDR2 are MGHRA and YSYEKL. CDR3 DNA: TGCGCCAGCAGCCAGCCCAGACAGGGCAGGGAAGCTTTCTTT. It is translated as CASSQPRQGREAFF.

The chain recombines TRBV2 with TRBJ1-4; weak D call: TRBD1 (5 bases). The CDR3 totals 13 residues. Germline lookup yields CDR1 SNHLY and CDR2 FYNNEI. V dropped 6 bases and J dropped 7 bases, with 12 bases sitting between them. The CDR3 here is CASSEQGGEKLFF. CDR3 sequence (DNA): TGTGCCAGCAGCGAGCAGGGAGGTGAAAAACTGTTTTTT.

V gene TRBV2 combines with J gene TRBJ2-1; D unclear. Germline CDR1 SNHLY, CDR2 FYNNEI. Trimming removed 8 bases at V and 0 bases at J, with 11 bases between. This CDR3 has 14 residues. The CDR3 loop is CASFRPSSYNEQFF. CDR3 bases: TGTGCCAGCTTTCGCCCCAGCTCCTACAATGAGCAGTTCTTC.

This chain connects TRBV6-5 to TRBJ1-2; tentatively, D is TRBD1 (5 bases). The germline gives CDR1 MNHEY, CDR2 SVGAGI. The CDR3 is 11 amino acids. V lost 4 bases to trimming and J lost 8 bases, with 8 bases between them. CDR3 in amino acids: CASSSGDGYTF. The CDR3 bases are TGTGCCAGCAGTTCGGGGGACGGCTACACCTTC.

The V gene is TRBV30, the J gene TRBJ1-2; 8 bases agree with TRBD1. This CDR3 comprises 13 residues. Per the germline V gene, CDR1 is GTSNPN and CDR2 is SVGIG (reference sequence). The V segment lost 7 bases and the J segment 3 bases; nucleotides outside the gene matches: 7. For the CDR3, the DNA is TGTGCCTCGTCAGGGGGCTGGGACTATGGCTACACCTTC. This translates into CASSGGWDYGYTF.

V and J are TRBV5-6 and TRBJ2-5, with 8 bases fitting TRBD2. The V and J ends lost 3 bases and 1 base, in that order; junction bases with no gene match: 5. Looked up from germline, CDR1 is SGHDT and CDR2 is YYEEEE. The CDR3 contains 15 residues. The CDR3 sequence is CASSSGGGLQETQYF. Here the CDR3 DNA reads TGTGCCAGCAGCTCGGGCGGGGGGCTCCAAGAGACCCAGTACTTC.